This passage covers 7 T cell receptor beta chains from one sample sequenced in a study of blood T cell repertoires in COVID-19 (TCRdb year 2020). Library method: the immunoSEQ multiplex PCR assay. Held by TCRdb, this immuneACCESS table contains in-frame sequences only and omits some clones. Under half of the omission traces to an unresolved V gene where checked; the cause of the rest is unknown. The sample profile shows 300,000 to 350,000 clones; approximately 86% of them were found once. 7.5% to 10% of the sample is taken by the ten largest. The sequencing input was peripheral blood. The receptors were gathered from a man aged 25 to 45 with COVID-19, enrolled during active disease.

V gene TRBV21-1 combines with J gene TRBJ2-5; TRBD1, the table's D call, lacks a check against the DNA. TRBV21-1 has pseudogene status. This CDR3 spans 13 amino acids. The CDR3 DNA sequence: TGTGCCAGCAACCCCAACAGGTCGAAGACCCAGTACTTC. Translating it yields CASNPNRSKTQYF.

This clone was observed a handful of times. The chain joins TRBV6-2 or TRBV6-3 to TRBJ2-7, with D tentatively TRBD2 (5 bases). V was trimmed by 5 bases and J by 6 bases, leaving 14 bases between them. The CDR3 covers 13 residues. Germline-derived CDR1 and CDR2 are MNHEY and SVGEGT. CDR3 DNA sequence: TGTGCCAGCAGTACACGACTGAGCGGCGAGCAGTACTTC. This sequence encodes CASSTRLSGEQYF.

The rearrangement links TRBV2 to TRBJ2-3; D remains unclear. Germline-derived CDR1 and CDR2 are SNHLY and FYNNEI. CDR3 length: 17 amino acids. V was trimmed by 3 bases and J by 0 bases, leaving 16 bases between them. The CDR3 loop reads CASSDLVRSPSTDTQYF. CDR3 in DNA: TGTGCCAGCAGTGACCTAGTACGGTCTCCTAGCACAGATACGCAGTATTTT.

The J gene is TRBJ2-5, the V gene TRBV5-1, with 9 positions matching TRBD1. CDR1 and CDR2 (germline): SGHRS, YFSETQ. The V segment lost 4 bases and the J segment 3 bases; nucleotides outside the gene matches: 7. This CDR3 region has 15 residues. The CDR3 here is CASSPLDRGKETQYF. CDR3 nucleotide sequence: TGCGCCAGCAGCCCCCTAGACAGGGGGAAAGAGACCCAGTACTTC.

The rearrangement links TRBV5-4 to TRBJ1-2, with 7 bases fitting TRBD1. CDR3 length: 14 amino acids. Germline CDR1 reads SGHNT; CDR2 reads YYREEE (reference sequence). Losses at the gene ends were 4 bases for V and 3 bases for J; bases not matched to a gene: 6. CDR3 amino acids: CASSLGQSYYGYTF. The CDR3 DNA reads TGTGCCAGCAGCCTGGGACAGTCGTACTATGGCTACACCTTC.

This clone has only a few counts. The chain has TRBV11-2 and TRBJ2-1, with 10 bases fitting TRBD2. Germline trimming cut 5 bases from V and 8 bases from J; bases unmatched to any gene: 9. Germline CDR1 is SGHAT and CDR2 is FQNNGV. The CDR3 is made up of 15 amino acids. CDR3 sequence: CASSISGRAVYEQFF. The CDR3 DNA reads as TGTGCCAGCAGCATAAGCGGGAGGGCTGTCTATGAGCAGTTCTTC.

The chain couples TRBV10-2 to TRBJ2-3; D possibly corresponds to TRBD2 (6 bases). Per the germline V gene, CDR1 is WSHSY and CDR2 is SAAADI. V was pared by 7 bases and J by 0 bases, with 11 bases between. The CDR3 runs 14 residues. The CDR3 bases are TGCGCCAGCACTACACTAGCAAGCACAGATACGCAGTATTTT. Amino acid sequence: CASTTLASTDTQYF.